A single sample gave rise to the 24 T cell receptor beta chains below, sequenced in a study of T cell changes during pregnancy in multiple sclerosis. Method: immunoSEQ multiplex PCR; TCRdb's copy keeps in-frame clones and lacks some. The sample yields about 28,000 clones, 89% seen once. Sample: CD4+ T cells from peripheral blood mononuclear cells, taken in the first trimester of pregnancy. The receptor source for this set is a female donor in good health, enrolled as a control in a pregnancy study.

The V gene is TRBV6-5, the J gene TRBJ2-7; no definite D call. Trimming took off 2 bases at V and 3 bases at J, with 11 bases between the two ends. The CDR3 is 14 amino acids. Looked up from germline, CDR1 is MNHEY and CDR2 is SVGAGI. CDR3 sequence reads: CASSYAMIDYEQYF. The CDR3 region has the DNA TGTGCCAGCAGTTACGCTATGATCGACTACGAGCAGTACTTC.

The gene calls are TRBV6-5 and TRBJ2-1, with D possibly matching TRBD2 (5 bases). This CDR3 has 15 amino acids. Trimming removed 2 bases from V and 12 bases from J, with 20 bases in between. Germline CDR1 and CDR2: MNHEY and SVGAGI. CDR3 sequence (DNA): TGTGCCAGCAGTTACCTCTCCATCGCCGGGGTCGCGCAGTTCTTC. Translation: CASSYLSIAGVAQFF.

The chain couples TRBV4-3 to TRBJ2-3, with 7 bases lining up with TRBD1. The CDR3 is made up of 15 amino acids. J was trimmed by 5 bases and V by 6 bases; bases with no gene match: 11. Germline CDR1 reads LGHNA; CDR2 reads YSLEER. DNA for the CDR3: TGCGCCAGCAGTCTGACAGGGATAGGTGGAGATACGCAGTATTTT. Protein sequence: CASSLTGIGGDTQYF.

This clone appeared a single time. This sequence joins TRBV6-1 and TRBJ1-1, with 9 bases fitting TRBD1. The CDR3 loop spans 16 amino acids. The junction had 5 bases not matched to a gene; V was cut back by 2 bases and J by 1 base. CDR1 and CDR2 (germline): MNHNS, SASEGT. The CDR3 region has the DNA TGTGCCAGCAGTGAATACCCGGGACAGGGGAACACTGAAGCTTTCTTT. Protein: CASSEYPGQGNTEAFF.

This CDR3 is CASSPASPLAGGPGTQYF. The DNA for the CDR3 is TGTGCCAGCAGTCCCGCTTCCCCACTAGCGGGGGGGCCGGGGACCCAGTACTTC. The chain carries TRBV27 and TRBJ2-5, with 13 bases matching TRBD2. Germline lookup yields CDR1 MNHEY and CDR2 SMNVEV (reference sequence). The CDR3 sequence is 18 residues long. V trimming: 5 bases; J trimming: 7 bases; junction bases outside the gene matches: 16.

The chain combines TRBV27 with TRBJ1-2, with D possibly being TRBD1 (6 bases). Germline-derived CDR1 and CDR2 are MNHEY and SMNVEV (reference sequence). The length of the CDR3 is 14 residues. V shed 5 bases and J shed 6 bases, with 16 bases lying between them. The CDR3 DNA is TGTGCCAGCAGTGGGGGGGCCGCCGGGGATGGCTACACCTTC. It specifies CASSGGAAGDGYTF.

This clone was observed a single time. The CDR3 spells CASRGGQPGNTIYF. Here the CDR3 DNA reads TGTGCCAGCAGGGGGGGGCAGCCAGGAAACACCATATATTTT. This sequence joins TRBV4-2 and TRBJ1-3; D might be TRBD1 (6 bases). Germline V gives CDR1 LGHNA, CDR2 YNFKEQ. The CDR3 spans 14 residues. V was trimmed by 6 bases and J by 4 bases, leaving 13 bases between them.

This clone was seen a single time. The chain is built from TRBV7-9 and TRBJ1-1; TRBD1 might be the D (5 bases). From germline, CDR1 is SEHNR and CDR2 FQNEAQ (reference sequence). The CDR3 spans 13 residues. Trimming stripped 5 bases from V and 8 bases from J, with 15 bases between. CDR3 bases: TGTGCCAGCAGCCCCACCCAGGGATCCGAAGCTTTCTTT. Protein: CASSPTQGSEAFF.

The chain carries TRBV29-1 and TRBJ1-1; 9 bases align to TRBD1. The CDR3 length is 14 residues. CDR1 and CDR2 (germline): SQVTM, ANQGSEA. The trim removed 4 bases at V and 6 bases at J, leaving 9 bases unmatched. The CDR3 region has the DNA TGCAGCGTTGTACCGGGACAGGGACGGGCTGAAGCTTTCTTT. Translating gives CSVVPGQGRAEAFF.

CDR3 nucleotide sequence: TGCGCCAGCAGCTTGATTCCGAGAATGAACACTGAAGCTTTCTTT. As protein: CASSLIPRMNTEAFF. The J gene is TRBJ1-1, the V gene TRBV5-1, with no clear D. Looked up from germline, CDR1 is SGHRS and CDR2 is YFSETQ. The CDR3 consists of 15 residues. Trimming cost V 1 base and J 0 bases, with 10 bases left between them. The full variable domain, completed using reference TRBV5-1 and TRBJ1-1, is KAGVTQTPRYLIKTRGQQVTLSCSPISGHRSVSWYQQTPGQGLQFLFEYFSETQRNKGNFPGRFSGRQFSNSRSEMNVSTLELGDSALYLCASSLIPRMNTEAFFGQGTRLTVV.

The CDR3 region has the DNA TGCGCCAGCAGCCAAGAGACTAGCGGGGGACCCCTCTACAATGAGCAGTTCTTC. Its protein product is CASSQETSGGPLYNEQFF. The chain is built from TRBV4-1 and TRBJ2-1; 12 bases line up with TRBD2. The CDR3 is 18 amino acids. The trim removed 0 bases at V and 3 bases at J, leaving 6 bases unmatched. Per germline, CDR1 MGHRA and CDR2 YSYEKL.

This clone has more than one count but fewer than ten. The J gene is TRBJ1-1, the V gene TRBV18; perhaps TRBD1 as D (5 bases). CDR1 and CDR2 from the germline V gene are KGHSH and LQKENI. This CDR3 has 14 residues. The V end lost 2 bases, the J end lost 1 base, and 8 bases lay between the germline ends. CDR3 protein: CASSPSRENTEAFF. The CDR3 region has the DNA TGTGCCAGCTCACCATCCAGGGAGAACACTGAAGCTTTCTTT. Full variable domain (missing parts from reference TRBV18 and TRBJ1-1): NAGVMQNPRHLVRRRGQEARLRCSPMKGHSHVYWYRQLPEEGLKFMVYLQKENIIDESGMPKERFSAEFPKEGPSILRIQQVVRGDSAAYFCASSPSRENTEAFFGQGTRLTVV.

The rearrangement joins TRBV27 to TRBJ2-7; D is perhaps TRBD1 (6 bases). The CDR3 loop spans 18 amino acids. V was cut by 5 bases and J by 3 bases, with 26 bases left in between. From germline, CDR1 is MNHEY and CDR2 SMNVEV (reference sequence). The CDR3 DNA follows: TGTGCCAGCAGTGCCTACCGGACAGACTTAGGCTTTGGCTACGAGCAGTACTTC. It yields the protein CASSAYRTDLGFGYEQYF.

The chain links TRBV19 to TRBJ1-1; 7 nucleotides align to TRBD1. CDR3 length equals 16 residues. The trim removed 7 bases at V and 0 bases at J, leaving 11 bases unmatched. Germline assignment: CDR1 LNHDA and CDR2 SQIVND (reference sequence). The CDR3 DNA sequence: TGTGCCAGTATCCCCCTGACAGGGTTGATGAACACTGAAGCTTTCTTT. Its translation is CASIPLTGLMNTEAFF.

This clone was observed a handful of times. This sequence joins TRBV5-1 and TRBJ1-1; a weak D match, TRBD1 (5 bases). CDR3 length equals 14 residues. CDR1 is SGHRS and CDR2 is YFSETQ in the germline V gene. V dropped 4 bases and J dropped 8 bases, with 18 bases sitting between them. The CDR3 sequence: CASSLGQPQSEAFF. In DNA, the CDR3 is TGCGCCAGCAGCCTCGGACAACCTCAGTCGGAAGCTTTCTTT. Full variable domain (outside the CDR3, taken from reference TRBV5-1 and TRBJ1-1): KAGVTQTPRYLIKTRGQQVTLSCSPISGHRSVSWYQQTPGQGLQFLFEYFSETQRNKGNFPGRFSGRQFSNSRSEMNVSTLELGDSALYLCASSLGQPQSEAFFGQGTRLTVV.

The genes are TRBV7-3 and TRBJ2-3; weak D call: TRBD2 (5 bases). Trimming stripped 3 bases from V and 6 bases from J, with 13 bases between. CDR3 size: 14 residues. Germline-derived CDR1 and CDR2 are SGHTA and FQGTGA. The CDR3 loop is CASSFDGRGDTQYF. The DNA of the CDR3 is TGTGCCAGCAGCTTCGACGGGCGCGGGGATACGCAGTATTTT.

A single count supports this clone. The J gene is TRBJ1-2, the V gene TRBV6-5; 11 bases are a match to TRBD1. V lost 1 base and J lost 6; bases outside the gene matches: 4. Germline values: CDR1 MNHEY, CDR2 SVGAGI. The CDR3 is 15 residues long. The CDR3 sequence: CASSYYKGQGDGYTF. In DNA form, the CDR3 reads TGTGCCAGCAGTTACTATAAGGGACAGGGGGATGGCTACACCTTC.

CDR3 DNA sequence: TGTGCCAGCAGCTTAAAAGCGGGAGTACACGAGCAGTACTTC. Amino acid sequence: CASSLKAGVHEQYF. J is TRBJ2-7 and V is TRBV7-2; 8 nucleotides line up with TRBD2. The V gene's germline CDR1 is SGHTA and CDR2 FQGNSA. The CDR3 is made up of 14 amino acids. Unmatched junction bases numbered 5, after V lost 2 bases and J lost 5 bases.

This chain links TRBV2 with TRBJ1-4; D might be TRBD1 (5 bases). CDR1 and CDR2 from the germline V gene are SNHLY and FYNNEI. V gave up 5 bases and J gave up 0 bases, with 10 bases separating them. The CDR3 contains 15 residues. CDR3 DNA: TGTGCCAGCAGTCTCGACAGTGCAACTAATGAAAAACTGTTTTTT. Translation: CASSLDSATNEKLFF. Using reference TRBV2 and TRBJ1-4 for the parts outside the CDR3, the full variable domain is EPEVTQTPSHQVTQMGQEVILRCVPISNHLYFYWYRQILGQKVEFLVSFYNNEISEKSEIFDDQFSVERPDGSNFTLKIRSTKLEDSAMYFCASSLDSATNEKLFFGSGTQLSVL.

The rearrangement joins TRBV27 to TRBJ1-5, with D tentatively TRBD1 (5 bases). The CDR3 runs to 15 residues. Per germline, CDR1 MNHEY and CDR2 SMNVEV (reference sequence). Deletions cut 7 bases from V and 4 bases from J, with 17 bases between. CDR3 amino acids: CASTTLGAGNQPQHF. The CDR3, as DNA: TGTGCCAGCACCACACTTGGGGCAGGGAATCAGCCCCAGCATTTT.

The J gene is TRBJ1-5, the V gene TRBV2; possible D gene TRBD1, 5 bases. CDR1 is SNHLY, CDR2 FYNNEI, per germline. V shed 2 bases and J shed 0 bases, with 5 bases lying between them. This CDR3 has 14 amino acids. CDR3 DNA: TGTGCCAGCAGTGAACAGGGTAGCAATCAGCCCCAGCATTTT. Translated: CASSEQGSNQPQHF.

The chain joins TRBV5-4 to TRBJ2-1, with 14 bases identical to TRBD2. J gave up 9 bases and V 5 bases, and 7 bases lay outside the gene matches. This CDR3 spans 15 amino acids. Germline V gene sequence: CDR1 SGHNT, CDR2 YYREEE (reference sequence). CDR3 sequence reads: CASRTGTSGSGEQFF. In nucleotides, the CDR3 is TGTGCCAGCAGAACCGGGACTAGCGGGAGTGGTGAGCAGTTCTTC.

The J gene is TRBJ2-5, the V gene TRBV5-4; no firm D call. The CDR3 totals 13 residues. Trimming pared 4 bases from V and 5 bases from J, leaving 12 bases between. In germline, CDR1 is SGHNT, CDR2 YYREEE (reference sequence). CDR3 sequence: CASSRSVEETQYF. CDR3 DNA: TGTGCCAGCAGCAGAAGTGTAGAGGAGACCCAGTACTTC.

The chain is built from TRBV29-1 and TRBJ1-1; no reliable D call. Germline lookup yields CDR1 SQVTM and CDR2 ANQGSEA. V was shortened by 6 bases and J by 7 bases, with 15 bases between the two germline ends. The CDR3 runs 12 residues. CDR3 DNA: TGCAGCGTCTCCGCGATGGTCTTTGAAGCTTTCTTT. It yields the protein CSVSAMVFEAFF. Drawing the rest from reference TRBV29-1 and TRBJ1-1, the complete variable domain is SAVISQKPSRDICQRGTSLTIQCQVDSQVTMMFWYRQQPGQSLTLIATANQGSEATYESGFVIDKFPISRPNLTFSTLTVSNMSPEDSSIYLCSVSAMVFEAFFGQGTRLTVV.